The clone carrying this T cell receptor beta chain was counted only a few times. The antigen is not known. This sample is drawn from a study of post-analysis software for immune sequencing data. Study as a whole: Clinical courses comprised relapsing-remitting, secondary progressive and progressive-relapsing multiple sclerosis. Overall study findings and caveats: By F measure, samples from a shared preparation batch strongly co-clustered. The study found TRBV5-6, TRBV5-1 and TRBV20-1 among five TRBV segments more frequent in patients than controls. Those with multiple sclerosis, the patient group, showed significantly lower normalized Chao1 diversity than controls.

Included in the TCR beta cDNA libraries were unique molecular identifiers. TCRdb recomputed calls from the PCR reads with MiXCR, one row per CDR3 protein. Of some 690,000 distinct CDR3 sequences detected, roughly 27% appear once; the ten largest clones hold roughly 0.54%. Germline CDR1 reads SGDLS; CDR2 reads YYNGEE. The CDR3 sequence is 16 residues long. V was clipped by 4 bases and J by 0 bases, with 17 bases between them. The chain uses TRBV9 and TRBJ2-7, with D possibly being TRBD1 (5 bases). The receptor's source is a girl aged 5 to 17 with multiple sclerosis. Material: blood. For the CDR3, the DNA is TGTGCCAGCAGCCCGCTGGGGCAGGATTTCTCCTACGAGCAGTACTTC. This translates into CASSPLGQDFSYEQYF. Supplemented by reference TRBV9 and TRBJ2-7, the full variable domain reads DSGVTQTPKHLITATGQRVTLRCSPRSGDLSVYWYQQSLDQGLQFLIQYYNGEERAKGNILERFSAQQFPDLHSELNLSSLELGDSALYFCASSPLGQDFSYEQYFGPGTRLTVT.